Reported below is one TCR beta chain. A few counts support this clone. The antigen this receptor binds is unknown. Base qualities are missing; no much larger clone stands one base away. These data are taken from a study of Ad26.COV2.S vaccination and SARS-CoV-2 variants (dated by TCRdb to 2020 to 2022). In terms of the full investigation: Donors in the vaccine arm were drawn from COV1001, a phase I-IIa trial of Ad26.COV2.S in healthy adults that was multicentre, randomized, double-blind and placebo-controlled. Ad26.COV2.S was given intramuscularly at 5x10^10 or 1x10^11 viral particles, as a single shot or as two shots 56 days apart. TCRbeta repertoire sequencing served as the tool for gauging how specific and how broad the SARS-CoV-2-reactive T cell receptors were following Ad26.COV2.S vaccination. The TCR-sequenced set comprised around 30 samples: some 19 Ad26.COV2.S vaccine recipients, 5 placebo recipients and 8 SARS-CoV-2 convalescent individuals. Participants in the trial were split at random into five groups of five each, receiving low-dose or high-dose Ad26.COV2.S once or twice, or else placebo on both occasions. Blinding of investigators to trial group allocation was maintained during experiments and outcome assessment.

The immunoSEQ Assay was the method used to sequence TCRbeta CDR3 regions. After extraction, genomic DNA underwent amplification by bias-controlled multiplex PCR, followed by high-throughput sequencing. The authors' analysis ran thus. To quantify the absolute abundance of every unique TCRbeta CDR3 region, sequences were collapsed and filtered. T cell fraction was estimated by normalization of TCRbeta template counts to usable DNA, with usable DNA being measured through amplification of reference genes present in all nucleated cells. Repertoire TCRs were annotated as SARS-CoV-2-specific by exact matching of V gene, CDR3 amino acid sequence and J gene to a known reactive TCR set. MIRA supplied the reference SARS-CoV-2 TCR set, which was filtered for enrichment in COVID-19-positive ImmuneCODE repertoires so that public or cross-reactive TCRs were removed. Using the MIRA antigens, annotated TCRs were further analysed by specific ORF or by position within an ORF. Breadth was defined as annotated unique rearrangements over total unique productive rearrangements; depth was the summed frequency of those rearrangements. Two-sided Wilcoxon rank-sum tests were used to compare TCR breadth between groups. The clones in this table, taken by TCRdb from immuneACCESS, are in-frame only. Not every clone is retained; where verified, under half of the shortfall comes from an unresolved V gene, and the cause of the rest is unknown. V and J calls plus clone size are reproduced from that table; the DNA served to infer D and trimming. This sample holds a few hundred thousand clones; more than 80% were observed only once. The ten largest make up more than 10% of the sample.

Overall study outcomes, separate from this receptor: The study was not powered to compare responses between vaccine doses or regimens. Vaccine and placebo recipients had similar non-spike TCR breadth, a finding consistent with the vaccine containing only spike. After vaccination, substantial breadth of spike-specific CD8+ and CD4+ T cell responses was reported. Higher spike-specific TCR breadth was observed in Ad26.COV2.S recipients than in placebo recipients (P = 0.0014). The authors noted that total T cell responses may have been underestimated by the TCR breadth and depth analyses.

Trimming removed 4 bases from V and 3 bases from J; the gene matches leave 5 bases unexplained. Based on the germline V gene (reference sequence), the CDR1 and CDR2 sequences are LGHDT and YNNKEL. The CDR3, cysteine through phenylalanine, is 14 amino acids long. The sequence is cut down to CDR3 DNA, 42 bases in frame from base 1. What this sample's treatment or condition label stands for: around 19 received Ad26.COV2.S at low or high dose, single or two shots; 5 received placebo; per-sample allocation not given. Repertoires of vaccine and placebo recipients were sequenced from samples taken on day 63 after the first injection. In Cohort 1b, around 25 adults aged 18-55 years were enrolled at a single site in Boston, USA, between 29 July and 7 August 2020. Ad26.COV2.S was a replication-incompetent adenovirus type 26 vector expressing a prefusion-stabilized SARS-CoV-2 spike protein from the original Wuhan strain.

The sequence joins TRBV3-1 (or the pseudogene TRBV3-2) to TRBJ2-7, with 8 bases aligning to TRBD1. Source: peripheral blood, taken in a trial of Ad26.COV2.S vaccine versus placebo. The sequence was obtained from a person aged 18 to 65 who received the Ad26.COV2.S COVID-19 vaccine or a placebo. The sequenced DNA is TGTGCCAGCAGCCTACAGGGGGAGAACTACGAGCAGTACTTC. This yields the protein CASSLQGENYEQYF.